Below, 3 T cell receptor beta chains from the same sample are listed, as sequenced in a study of response to subunit inactivated influenza vaccine. One entry per CDR3 protein results from TCRdb running MiXCR on the RT-PCR reads. The sample lists more than 700,000 distinct CDR3 sequences, around 21% occurring once. The starting material was PBMCs from blood, obtained about 5 days after vaccination. All receptors derive from a man aged 50 to 60 who received an inactivated influenza vaccine.

In this sample, this clonotype turned up a few times. J is TRBJ2-1 and V is TRBV24-1; D remains unclear. Germline CDR1 reads KGHDR; CDR2 reads SFDVKD. There are 12 residues in the CDR3. V gave up 9 bases and J gave up 2 bases, with 7 bases separating them. The CDR3 here is CATGVTYNEQFF. CDR3 DNA sequence: TGTGCCACCGGGGTAACCTACAATGAGCAGTTCTTC.

The chain is built from TRBV2 and TRBJ2-3; the D gene is possibly TRBD2 (6 bases). The V gene's germline CDR1 is SNHLY and CDR2 FYNNEI. The CDR3 is 12 residues long. Trimming cost V 6 bases and J 6 bases, with 10 bases left between them. The CDR3 DNA reads as TGTGCCAGCAGGCGGGAAGGGGATACGCAGTATTTT. Its protein product is CASRREGDTQYF. The full variable domain, completed using reference TRBV2 and TRBJ2-3, is EPEVTQTPSHQVTQMGQEVILRCVPISNHLYFYWYRQILGQKVEFLVSFYNNEISEKSEIFDDQFSVERPDGSNFTLKIRSTKLEDSAMYFCASRREGDTQYFGPGTRLTVL.

The chain is built from TRBV20-1 and TRBJ1-5; the D is unclear. V was shortened by 3 bases and J by 3 bases, with 6 bases between the two germline ends. This CDR3 spans 12 amino acids. The germline gives CDR1 DFQATT, CDR2 SNEGSKA (reference sequence). CDR3: CSARLANQPQHF. For the CDR3, the DNA is TGCAGTGCTAGGCTGGCCAATCAGCCCCAGCATTTT.